This T cell receptor (beta chain) was identified in a study of PD-L1 blockade in urothelial cancer. The method was immunoSEQ multiplex PCR; TCRdb's version includes in-frame clones alone and lacks a portion of them. The sample has approximately 100,000 clones, approximately 86% seen once; the top ten hold about 2.2%. In germline, CDR1 is SGHNT, CDR2 YENEEA. V shed 5 bases and J 3 bases; nucleotides not matched to a gene: 7. There are 15 residues in the CDR3. The J gene is TRBJ2-7, the V gene TRBV11-3, with 10 bases aligning to TRBD1. The material sequenced was PBMCs, taken around atezolizumab (anti-PD-L1) treatment. The source of this sequence is a man aged 50 to 60 with urothelial cancer. The CDR3 reads CASSQRDRGRYEQYF. The DNA of the CDR3 is TGTGCCAGCAGCCAGAGGGACAGGGGCCGCTACGAGCAGTACTTC.